The 25 T cell receptor beta chains given below trace back to one sample, sequenced in a study of cytomegalovirus exposure and HLA in healthy donors. Primers included in the PCR were 60 Vbeta and 13 Jbeta primers. Repertoires were generated with immunoSEQ multiplex PCR, while TCRdb's copy carries only in-frame clones and drops some. This sample has 90,000 to 120,000 clones, with around 74% found just once. The specimen sequenced was PBMCs. The source is a woman in her forties in good health and CMV-seropositive.

The rearrangement links TRBV4-2 to TRBJ1-3; D gene ambiguous. The germline V and J ends were trimmed by 0 bases and 1 base, with 4 bases remaining between them. Germline V gene data show CDR1 as LGHNA and CDR2 as YNFKEQ. This CDR3 is 14 amino acids long. In nucleotides, the CDR3 is TGTGCCAGCAGCCAAGATCAGTCTGGAAACACCATATATTTT. It is translated as CASSQDQSGNTIYF.

Turning to this clone: An end of the junction differs from the germline gene, which may be a read error. V usage is TRBV4-2 and J usage is TRBJ2-7, with 11 bases lining up with TRBD2. CDR3 length: 15 residues. Germline loops: CDR1 LGHNA, CDR2 YNFKEQ. The CDR3: CASSQNSGGANERYF. The DNA of the CDR3 is TGTGCCAGCAGCCAAAATAGCGGGGGGGCTAACGAGCGGTACTTC.

This clone was seen once. This chain joins TRBV6-5 and TRBJ2-1, with 7 bases that match TRBD2. Germline V gene lookup returns CDR1 MNHEY and CDR2 SVGAGI. CDR3 length: 13 amino acids. The ends lost 6 bases at V and 7 bases at J; junction bases unmatched: 6. Here the CDR3 DNA reads TGTGCCAGCAGAACCCGGCGGGGGAATGAGCAGTTCTTC. Encoded protein: CASRTRRGNEQFF.

V is TRBV9 and J is TRBJ1-6, with D perhaps matching TRBD1 (5 bases). V lost 0 bases to trimming and J lost 7 bases, with 11 bases between them. Germline assignment: CDR1 SGDLS and CDR2 YYNGEE. The CDR3 is made up of 15 amino acids. CDR3 residues: CASSVGLTANSPLHF. The DNA of the CDR3 is TGTGCCAGCAGCGTAGGCTTGACAGCCAATTCACCCCTCCACTTT.

V gene TRBV27 combines with J gene TRBJ1-6, with 8 bases matching TRBD1. CDR3 length: 14 residues. The ends lost 6 bases at V and 7 bases at J; junction bases unmatched: 5. Germline V gene lookup returns CDR1 MNHEY and CDR2 SMNVEV (reference sequence). The DNA for the CDR3 is TGTGCCAGCAGGGCGACAGGGGTGAATTCACCCCTCCACTTT. It specifies CASRATGVNSPLHF.

This rearrangement joins TRBV6-5 to TRBJ1-1, with TRBD1 as a possible D gene (6 bases). V was clipped by 0 bases and J by 1 base, with 9 bases between them. This CDR3 spans 15 amino acids. In germline, CDR1 is MNHEY, CDR2 SVGAGI. CDR3 sequence (DNA): TGTGCCAGCAGTTACTCGTCGACAGGGAACACTGAAGCTTTCTTT. This encodes CASSYSSTGNTEAFF.

This rearrangement joins TRBV5-1 to TRBJ1-2; tentative D call: TRBD1 (6 bases). CDR1 SGHRS and CDR2 YFSETQ come from the germline V gene. The V and J ends lost 2 bases and 0 bases respectively, with 11 bases between them. This CDR3 is built from 15 residues. The CDR3 coding sequence is TGCGCCAGCAGCTTAACGACAGGATCTAACTATGGCTACACCTTC. This sequence encodes CASSLTTGSNYGYTF.

The CDR3 DNA reads TGTGCCTGGAGTGGACCCCGGACAGGGCCCACAGATACGCAGTATTTT. It is translated as CAWSGPRTGPTDTQYF. V and J are TRBV30 and TRBJ2-3; TRBD1 agrees at 8 bases. CDR1 and CDR2 from the germline V gene are GTSNPN and SVGIG (reference sequence). The CDR3 has 16 residues. V gave up 1 base and J gave up 2 bases; unmatched junction bases: 8. Supplemented by reference TRBV30 and TRBJ2-3, the full variable domain reads SQTIHQWPATLVQPVGSPLSLECTVEGTSNPNLYWYRQAAGRGLQLLFYSVGIGQISSEVPQNLSASRPQDRQFILSSKKLLLSDSGFYLCAWSGPRTGPTDTQYFGPGTRLTVL.

V usage is TRBV29-1 and J usage is TRBJ2-7; the D gene is possibly TRBD1 (5 bases). CDR3 length: 13 residues. Germline values: CDR1 SQVTM, CDR2 ANQGSEA. Trimming took 1 base from V and 1 from J, leaving 8 bases between them. The CDR3 protein is CSVEVAGSYEQYF. In nucleotides, the CDR3 is TGCAGCGTTGAAGTAGCAGGGTCCTACGAGCAGTACTTC.

The chain is built from TRBV2 and TRBJ1-1, with 12 bases aligning to TRBD1. The CDR3 is 15 amino acids. Germline V gene sequence: CDR1 SNHLY, CDR2 FYNNEI. After removal of 7 bases from V and 5 bases from J, the junction contained 8 bases not matched to a gene. CDR3 protein: CASTRGTGGVTEAFF. CDR3 nucleotide sequence: TGTGCCAGCACTAGAGGGACAGGGGGCGTGACTGAAGCTTTCTTT. Combining the CDR3 with reference TRBV2 and TRBJ1-1 gives the whole variable domain EPEVTQTPSHQVTQMGQEVILRCVPISNHLYFYWYRQILGQKVEFLVSFYNNEISEKSEIFDDQFSVERPDGSNFTLKIRSTKLEDSAMYFCASTRGTGGVTEAFFGQGTRLTVV.

This clone has only a few counts. V gene TRBV10-3 combines with J gene TRBJ1-2, with D tentatively TRBD1 (6 bases). Germline V CDR1 and CDR2: ENHRY, SYGVKD. Trimming took off 6 bases at V and 4 bases at J, with 12 bases between the two ends. The CDR3 loop spans 13 amino acids. CDR3 coding DNA: TGTGCCATCAGAGACAGGTTAGGCTATGGCTACACCTTC. Translating it yields CAIRDRLGYGYTF.

This clone was detected a few times. The chain employs TRBV4-3 and TRBJ1-1; D is uncertain. The ends were cut back, 1 base at V and 3 bases at J, with 12 bases in the middle. CDR1 and CDR2 (germline): LGHNA, YSLEER. The CDR3 extends over 15 amino acids. CDR3 residues: CASSQGGGVDTEAFF. The CDR3 DNA follows: TGCGCCAGCAGCCAAGGCGGCGGGGTTGACACTGAAGCTTTCTTT.

This clone was recorded a few times. The chain uses TRBV4-3 and TRBJ1-4; D not certain. Germline V gives CDR1 LGHNA, CDR2 YSLEER. The CDR3 contains 14 residues. V was cut by 0 bases and J by 11 bases, with 13 bases left in between. For the CDR3, the DNA is TGCGCCAGCAGCCAAGATAGAGCGTCAGCGAAACTGTTTTTT. Its protein is CASSQDRASAKLFF.

The V and J genes are TRBV14 and TRBJ1-2, with 8 bases aligning to TRBD1. The CDR3 extends over 15 amino acids. CDR1 SGHDN and CDR2 FVKESK come from the germline V gene. V was clipped by 3 bases and J by 8 bases; unmatched bases: 11. CDR3 nucleotides: TGTGCCAGCAGCCATCCCCGGACAGGGCCTCTCGGCTACACCTTC. It codes for CASSHPRTGPLGYTF.

This clone was seen a handful of times. DNA of the CDR3: TGTGCCAGCAGATCCTCGGGGGACTATGGCTACACCTTC. Translation gives CASRSSGDYGYTF. The chain is built from TRBV6-6 and TRBJ1-2, with a weak D call TRBD1 (5 bases). Germline values: CDR1 MNHNY, CDR2 SVGAGI (reference sequence). This CDR3 comprises 13 residues. V lost 6 bases and J 3 bases, leaving 11 bases between the germline ends.

The chain uses TRBV10-1 and TRBJ2-3; D gene ambiguous. This CDR3 region has 16 residues. Germline V gene lookup returns CDR1 WNHNN and CDR2 SYGVQD (reference sequence). V was cut by 0 bases and J by 4 bases, with 14 bases left in between. The CDR3 spells CASSESTLAGADTQYF. The CDR3, as DNA: TGCGCCAGCAGTGAGTCAACCTTGGCTGGTGCAGATACGCAGTATTTT.

In this sample, this clone turned up a few times. V is TRBV6-5 and J is TRBJ1-6; 7 nucleotides agree with TRBD1. The CDR3 is 16 residues long. V lost 0 bases and J lost 8; bases outside the gene matches: 7. Germline assignment: CDR1 MNHEY and CDR2 SVGAGI. The chain's CDR3 is CASSYSGQPSHSPLHF. The CDR3 bases are TGTGCCAGCAGTTACTCGGGACAGCCCTCGCATTCACCCCTCCACTTT.

The chain joins TRBV9 to TRBJ2-1; 8 bases are shared with TRBD2. CDR3 length: 16 amino acids. Germline CDR1 SGDLS, CDR2 YYNGEE. V was clipped by 4 bases and J by 6 bases; unmatched bases: 12. This CDR3 reads CASSPTGLAGPNEQFF. The CDR3 DNA reads TGTGCCAGCAGCCCAACCGGGCTAGCGGGCCCCAATGAGCAGTTCTTC.

The chain uses TRBV6-6 and TRBJ1-1; possible D gene TRBD1, 5 bases. The CDR3 contains 14 residues. Germline V gene data show CDR1 as MNHNY and CDR2 as SVGAGI (reference sequence). Trimming cost V 7 bases and J 1 base, with 13 bases left between them. CDR3 loop: CASKDQGGNTEAFF. CDR3 coding DNA: TGTGCCAGCAAGGACCAGGGTGGGAACACTGAAGCTTTCTTT.

The chain employs TRBV7-8 and TRBJ1-4; possibly TRBD1 for D (5 bases). CDR3 size: 14 residues. The germline V and J ends were trimmed by 5 bases and 7 bases, with 14 bases remaining between them. Germline-derived CDR1 and CDR2 are SGHVS and FQNEAQ. The chain's CDR3 is CASSPPQGGEKLFF. CDR3 bases: TGTGCCAGCAGCCCCCCCCAGGGCGGTGAAAAACTGTTTTTT.

The DNA of the CDR3 is TGTGCCAGCAGCCAGGGACAGGGAACTAACTCCTACGAGCAGTACTTC. As protein: CASSQGQGTNSYEQYF. J is TRBJ2-7 and V is TRBV4-2; 9 bases match TRBD1. CDR1 is LGHNA and CDR2 is YNFKEQ in the germline V gene. The CDR3 has 16 amino acids. V shed 3 bases and J 0 bases; nucleotides not matched to a gene: 6.

The chain combines TRBV6-5 with TRBJ1-4; D ambiguous. Germline CDR1 is MNHEY and CDR2 is SVGAGI. CDR3 length: 15 residues. The germline V and J ends were trimmed by 2 bases and 0 bases, with 7 bases remaining between them. The CDR3 bases are TGTGCCAGCAGTTACGACTGGACAACTAATGAAAAACTGTTTTTT. Its translation is CASSYDWTTNEKLFF.

The J gene is TRBJ1-1, the V gene TRBV10-1; D uncertain. V was cut by 3 bases and J by 5 bases, with 13 bases left in between. Germline V CDR1 and CDR2: WNHNN, SYGVQD (reference sequence). The CDR3 consists of 14 residues. CDR3 coding DNA: TGCGCCAGCAGTGATCTTAAGGGAGGTACTGAAGCTTTCTTT. As protein: CASSDLKGGTEAFF.

The chain has TRBV6-5 and TRBJ1-2; D is undetermined. CDR1 MNHEY and CDR2 SVGAGI come from the germline V gene. Trimming stripped 0 bases from V and 4 bases from J, with 12 bases between. CDR3 length: 15 residues. CDR3 bases: TGTGCCAGCAGTTACTCCCCCGGGTTAAGCTATGGCTACACCTTC. This codes for CASSYSPGLSYGYTF.

This rearrangement joins TRBV5-1 to TRBJ2-7, with 9 nucleotides matching TRBD1. There are 12 residues in the CDR3. The germline V gene has CDR1 SGHRS and CDR2 YFSETQ. V lost 3 bases and J lost 8; bases outside the gene matches: 3. CDR3 protein: CASSSDRGKQYF. The CDR3 nucleotides are TGCGCCAGCAGCTCGGACAGGGGAAAGCAGTACTTC.